This paragraph reports one T cell receptor beta chain. Its antigen is not known. Primers: 60 Vbeta forward and 13 Jbeta reverse. Sequencing used immunoSEQ multiplex PCR; TCRdb keeps in-frame clones, though not all of them. The data show around 120,000 clones, roughly 80% seen once. This entry is derived from a study of cytomegalovirus exposure and HLA in healthy donors. Findings and caveats of the study: The study assumed roughly uniform donor sequencing depth for presence/absence analyses.

V was clipped by 0 bases and J by 0 bases, with 7 bases between them. Per germline, CDR1 SGHRS and CDR2 YFSETQ. There are 15 residues in the CDR3. The TCR sequence derives from a woman aged 40 to 55 in good health and CMV-seropositive. The sample consisted of PBMCs. The chain is built from TRBV5-1 and TRBJ2-1; TRBD1 might be the D (5 bases). The CDR3 protein is CASSLGQSSYNEQFF. The CDR3 region has the DNA TGCGCCAGCAGCTTGGGACAGAGCTCCTACAATGAGCAGTTCTTC.